These 8 T cell receptor beta chains were sequenced from one sample in a study of CD8+ T cells in alopecia areata (dated by TCRdb to between 2018 and 2020). The receptor library was made with the immunoSEQ multiplex PCR assay. For TCR sequencing, RNA was extracted from every sample and reverse transcribed into cDNA to serve as template. What TCRdb holds here is the immuneACCESS table cut down to in-frame rearrangements. Part of the clones is not present; checked against another copy, under half of the missing clones reflect an unresolved V gene, and the others are unexplained. Present in this sample are 100,000 to 150,000 clones, 47% of which were seen just once. 8% to 11% of the sample goes to the ten largest clones. The sample taken for sequencing was NKG2D-low CD8+ T cells sorted from blood. This specimen's cell subset or site label, per the study, means: sorted CD8+ NKG2D-low blood T cells. These receptors were taken from a human donor with alopecia areata.

This chain connects TRBV5-8 to TRBJ2-3, with D perhaps matching TRBD2 (6 bases). V gave up 1 base and J gave up 2 bases, with 11 bases separating them. Germline V gives CDR1 SGHTS, CDR2 YDEGEE. CDR3 length: 15 amino acids. CDR3: CASSLRGSYTDTQYF. CDR3 in DNA: TGTGCCAGCAGCTTGCGGGGGTCTTACACAGATACGCAGTATTTT.

The genes are TRBV6-4 and TRBJ2-1, with D possibly TRBD1 on 5 matching bases. The CDR3 is 13 residues long. The V gene lost 0 bases and the J gene lost 8 bases, with 8 bases spanning the gap. CDR1 is MRHNA, CDR2 SNTAGT, per germline. The CDR3 reads CASSDSDRDEQFF. Written as DNA, the CDR3 is TGTGCCAGCAGTGACTCAGACAGAGATGAGCAGTTCTTC.

The chain combines TRBV14 with TRBJ2-1; the D is unclear. CDR1 is SGHDN, CDR2 FVKESK, per germline. V lost 8 bases and J lost 2, with 10 bases in between. This CDR3 is 13 amino acids long. In DNA, the CDR3 is TGTGCCAGCGGGCGATTCGCCTACAATGAGCAGTTCTTC. It yields the protein CASGRFAYNEQFF.

CDR3 coding DNA: TGTGCCAGCAGCAATGAGGTCTCCTACAATGAGCAGTTCTTC. Amino acid sequence: CASSNEVSYNEQFF. The chain uses TRBV27 and TRBJ2-1; D remains unclear. V gave up 6 bases and J gave up 0 bases, with 9 bases separating them. The CDR3 contains 14 residues. Germline-derived CDR1 and CDR2 are MNHEY and SMNVEV (reference sequence).

The chain combines TRBV29-1 with TRBJ2-7; no clear D gene. CDR1 is SQVTM and CDR2 is ANQGSEA in the germline V gene. The V gene lost 4 bases and the J gene lost 0 bases, with 4 bases spanning the gap. This CDR3 comprises 11 residues. CDR3 nucleotide sequence: TGCAGCGTTGTCAGCTCCTACGAGCAGTACTTC. The encoded protein is CSVVSSYEQYF.

This clone was recorded a few times. The chain employs TRBV29-1 and TRBJ2-2; 7 positions agree with TRBD1. CDR3 length: 14 residues. CDR1 SQVTM and CDR2 ANQGSEA come from the germline V gene. V trimming: 6 bases; J trimming: 0 bases; junction bases outside the gene matches: 4. The chain's CDR3 is CSVTGTANTGELFF. CDR3 sequence (DNA): TGCAGCGTGACCGGGACAGCGAACACCGGGGAGCTGTTTTTT.

This clone was counted only a few times. The sample contains more than one DNA sequence encoding this CDR3. The rearrangement uses TRBV30 and TRBJ2-1; D is undetermined. The CDR3 runs 11 residues. Germline CDR1 GTSNPN, CDR2 SVGIG (reference sequence). Trimming left V 2 bases short and J 7 bases short, with 6 bases between. The CDR3 DNA follows: TGTGCCTGGAGTACCTCGAATGAGCAGTTCTTC. This sequence encodes CAWSTSNEQFF.

This rearrangement joins TRBV29-1 to TRBJ2-3; TRBD2 agrees at 11 bases. CDR3 size: 14 residues. V lost 5 bases and J lost 4; bases outside the gene matches: 5. CDR1 SQVTM and CDR2 ANQGSEA come from the germline V gene. Written as DNA, the CDR3 is TGCAGCGTTCTAGCGGGAGGTATGCCAGATACGCAGTATTTT. It translates to CSVLAGGMPDTQYF.